This record covers a single T cell receptor (beta chain). Its cognate antigen is unknown. The data are from a study of metastatic and nonmetastatic thyroid tumors. The overall study: Peripheral blood and tumor or nodule samples from malignant and benign thyroid patients were compared. Overall study results and limits: Versus benign nodules, malignant thyroid tumors reportedly had significantly higher TCR beta diversity, in blood and tumor.

From germline, CDR1 is DFQATT and CDR2 SNEGSKA (reference sequence). CDR3 length: 14 amino acids. V lost 4 bases and J 4 bases, leaving 17 bases between the germline ends. Per the original data handling: Researchers built a distant-metastasis classifier for papillary thyroid cancer that drew on CDR3 differences across clinicopathological groups. TCRdb re-called clones from the PCR reads using MiXCR. Here the V and J calls rest on TCRdb's processing, not on the authors' analysis. Of 14,000 or so clones listed, 20% to 30% are singletons. Until they underwent thyroid surgery, no patient had received any treatment.

The material sequenced was blood. This TCR was recovered from a female donor with papillary thyroid cancer or a benign thyroid nodule (not recorded which). Some clones in this sample may be carry-over from other donors' samples. This chain links TRBV20-1 with TRBJ2-7; D may be TRBD1 or TRBD2 (5 bases each). The CDR3 bases are TGCAGTGCTATGACAGTGAGCGGTTTTTACGAGCAGTACTTC. Translating it yields CSAMTVSGFYEQYF.